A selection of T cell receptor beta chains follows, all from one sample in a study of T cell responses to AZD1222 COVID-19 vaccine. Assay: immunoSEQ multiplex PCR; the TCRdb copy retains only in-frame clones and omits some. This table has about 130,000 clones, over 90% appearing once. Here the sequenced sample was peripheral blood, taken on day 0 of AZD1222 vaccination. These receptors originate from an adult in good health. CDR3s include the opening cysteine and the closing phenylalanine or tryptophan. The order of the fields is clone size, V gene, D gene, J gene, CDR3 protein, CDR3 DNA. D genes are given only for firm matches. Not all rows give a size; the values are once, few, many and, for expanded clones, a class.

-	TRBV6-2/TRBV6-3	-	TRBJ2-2	CASSTGSGELFF	TGTGCCAGCAGCACAGGGTCCGGGGAGCTGTTTTTT
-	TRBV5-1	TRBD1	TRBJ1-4	CASSLRPGGEELFF	TGCGCCAGCAGCTTGAGGCCAGGGGGCGAGGAACTGTTTTTT
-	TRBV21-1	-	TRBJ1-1	CASSFAAEGMNTEAFF	TGTGCCAGCTCCTTTGCTGCGGAGGGCATGAACACTGAAGCTTTCTTT
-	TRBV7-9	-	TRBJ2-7	CASSESGAQGEQYF	TGTGCCAGCAGCGAGTCCGGGGCCCAGGGGGAGCAGTACTTC
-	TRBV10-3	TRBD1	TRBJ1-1	CAISVGQGAAAFF	TGTGCCATCAGCGTAGGACAGGGGGCGGCAGCTTTCTTT
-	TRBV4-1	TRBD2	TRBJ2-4	CASSRGLAGGRGKNIQYF	TGCGCCAGCAGCCGGGGACTAGCGGGAGGGCGGGGCAAAAACATTCAGTACTTC
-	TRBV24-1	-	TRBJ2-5	CATSDPSRGGKETQYF	TGTGCCACCAGTGATCCGTCAAGAGGGGGAAAGGAGACCCAGTACTTC
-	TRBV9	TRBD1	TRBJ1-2	CASSPRDSGWGYTF	TGTGCCAGCAGCCCCCGGGACAGCGGCTGGGGCTACACCTTC
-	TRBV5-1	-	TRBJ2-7	CASSLVSGGEQYF	TGCGCCAGCAGCTTGGTGTCAGGGGGGGAGCAGTACTTC
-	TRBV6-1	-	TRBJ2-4	CASSEARGFKNIQYF	TGTGCCAGCAGTGAAGCGCGGGGCTTCAAAAACATTCAGTACTTC
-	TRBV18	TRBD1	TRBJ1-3	CASSPNRGSGNTIYF	TGTGCCAGCTCACCCAACAGGGGGTCTGGAAACACCATATATTTT
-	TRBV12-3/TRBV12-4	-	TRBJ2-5	CASSPGIQETQYF	TGTGCCAGCAGCCCAGGGATCCAAGAGACCCAGTACTTC
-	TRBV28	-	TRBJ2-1	CASSGGEGGFYNEQFF	TGTGCCAGCAGTGGGGGCGAGGGGGGATTTTACAATGAGCAGTTCTTC
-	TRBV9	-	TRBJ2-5	CASSVEGNSETQYF	TGTGCCAGCAGCGTAGAAGGTAATAGTGAGACCCAGTACTTC
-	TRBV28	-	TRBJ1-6	CASSPSGKFGSPLHF	TGTGCCAGCAGTCCTTCTGGGAAATTCGGTTCACCCCTCCACTTT
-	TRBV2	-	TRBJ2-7	CASSESGLSSYEQYF	TGTGCCAGCAGTGAAAGCGGGCTAAGCTCCTACGAGCAGTACTTC
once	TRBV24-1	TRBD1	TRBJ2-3	CATGDRVGSTDTQYF	TGTGCCACCGGAGACAGGGTGGGAAGCACAGATACGCAGTATTTT
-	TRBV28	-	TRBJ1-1	CASSLRWVQAFF	TGTGCCAGCAGTTTAAGGTGGGTTCAAGCTTTCTTT
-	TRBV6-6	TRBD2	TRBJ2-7	CASSNEGLAGDHEQYF	TGTGCCAGCAGCAACGAGGGACTAGCGGGAGACCACGAGCAGTACTTC
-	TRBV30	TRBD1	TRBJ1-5	CAWGQGVNQPQHF	TGTGCCTGGGGACAGGGGGTAAACCAGCCCCAGCATTTT
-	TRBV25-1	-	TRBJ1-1	CASSTRERTEAFF	TGTGCCAGCAGTACGCGGGAGCGGACTGAAGCTTTCTTT
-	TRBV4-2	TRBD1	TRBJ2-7	CASSPPTGAGYEQYF	TGTGCCAGCAGCCCCCCGACAGGGGCCGGGTACGAGCAGTACTTC
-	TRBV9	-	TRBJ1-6	CASSVGGGSYNSPLHF	TGTGCCAGCAGCGTAGGTGGGGGCTCCTATAATTCACCCCTCCACTTT
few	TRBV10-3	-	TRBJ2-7	CASTGNYEQYF	TGTGCCAGTACAGGGAACTACGAGCAGTACTTC
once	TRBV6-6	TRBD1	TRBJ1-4	CASTSPRDRHEKLFF	TGTGCCAGCACCTCCCCTAGGGACAGGCATGAAAAACTGTTTTTT
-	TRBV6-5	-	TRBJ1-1	CASSYSRNTEAFF	TGTGCCAGCAGTTACTCGCGAAACACTGAAGCTTTCTTT
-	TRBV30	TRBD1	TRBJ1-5	CAWTSGGPQPQHF	TGTGCCTGGACCTCAGGGGGACCTCAGCCCCAGCATTTT
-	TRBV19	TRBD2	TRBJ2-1	CASKGLAGWNEQFF	TGTGCCAGTAAGGGACTAGCGGGGTGGAATGAGCAGTTCTTC
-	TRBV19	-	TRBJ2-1	CASSIQQGYNEQFF	TGTGCCAGTAGTATACAACAGGGCTACAATGAGCAGTTCTTC
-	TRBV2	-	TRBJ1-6	CASRREPLHF	TGTGCCAGCAGACGGGAACCCCTCCACTTT
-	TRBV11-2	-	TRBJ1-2	CASSSLTQFITRSVYGYTF	TGTGCCAGCAGTTCTCTTACACAATTTATCACGAGAAGTGTTTATGGCTACACCTTC
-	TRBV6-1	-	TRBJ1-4	CASSESQGRLVEKLFF	TGTGCCAGCAGTGAAAGCCAGGGGAGGCTAGTTGAAAAACTGTTTTTT
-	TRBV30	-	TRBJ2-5	CAWSEAEVPQETQYF	TGTGCCTGGAGTGAAGCCGAGGTACCACAAGAGACCCAGTACTTC
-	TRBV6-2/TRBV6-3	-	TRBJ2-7	CASSLLSGSHEQYF	TGTGCCAGCAGCCTTCTCTCGGGATCCCACGAGCAGTACTTC
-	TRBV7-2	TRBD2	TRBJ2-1	CASSFLRGLGTYNEQFF	TGTGCCAGCAGCTTCCTTCGGGGACTAGGAACCTACAATGAGCAGTTCTTC
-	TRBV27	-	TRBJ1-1	CASSLWVGTDTEAFF	TGTGCCAGCAGTTTATGGGTGGGGACGGACACTGAAGCTTTCTTT
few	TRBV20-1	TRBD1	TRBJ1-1	CSASRQGSMNTEAFF	TGCAGTGCCAGTAGACAGGGAAGTATGAACACTGAAGCTTTCTTT
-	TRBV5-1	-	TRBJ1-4	CASSVGGGNEKLFF	TGCGCCAGCAGCGTAGGAGGTGGGAATGAAAAACTGTTTTTT
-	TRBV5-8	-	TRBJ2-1	CASSSTPDAYNEQFF	TGTGCCAGCAGCTCGACACCCGACGCATACAATGAGCAGTTCTTC
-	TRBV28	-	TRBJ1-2	CASSRTGTQQVYGYTF	TGTGCCAGCAGCAGAACCGGGACGCAGCAGGTCTATGGCTACACCTTC
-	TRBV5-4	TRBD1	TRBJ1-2	CASSLVGGGHSGYTF	TGTGCCAGCAGCTTGGTAGGAGGGGGCCATTCTGGCTACACCTTC
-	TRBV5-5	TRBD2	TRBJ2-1	CASSLAPSGLYNEQFF	TGTGCCAGCAGCTTGGCGCCTAGCGGTCTTTACAATGAGCAGTTCTTC
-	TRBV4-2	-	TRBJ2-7	CASSRTLSYEQYF	TGTGCCAGCAGCCGAACACTTAGCTACGAGCAGTACTTC
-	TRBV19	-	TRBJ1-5	CASSRGLYSNQPQHF	TGTGCCAGTAGTAGAGGACTTTATAGCAATCAGCCCCAGCATTTT